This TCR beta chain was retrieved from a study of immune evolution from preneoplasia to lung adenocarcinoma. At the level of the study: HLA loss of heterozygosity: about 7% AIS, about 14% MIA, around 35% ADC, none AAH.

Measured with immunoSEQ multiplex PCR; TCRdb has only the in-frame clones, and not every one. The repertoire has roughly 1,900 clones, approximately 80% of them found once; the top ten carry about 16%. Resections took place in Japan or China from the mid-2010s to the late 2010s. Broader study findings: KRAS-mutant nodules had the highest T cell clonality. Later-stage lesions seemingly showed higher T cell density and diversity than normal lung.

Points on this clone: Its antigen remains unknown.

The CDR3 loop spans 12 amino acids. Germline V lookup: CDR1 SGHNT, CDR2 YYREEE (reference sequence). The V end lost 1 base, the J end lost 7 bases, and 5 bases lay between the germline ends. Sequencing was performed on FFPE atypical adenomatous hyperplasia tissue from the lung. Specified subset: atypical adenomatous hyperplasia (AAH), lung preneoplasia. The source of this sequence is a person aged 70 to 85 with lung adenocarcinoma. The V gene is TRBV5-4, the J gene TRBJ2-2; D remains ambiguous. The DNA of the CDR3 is TGTGCCAGCAGCTTGTTTCTCGGGGAGCTGTTTTTT. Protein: CASSLFLGELFF.